Below, 22 T cell receptor beta chains from the same sample are listed, as sequenced in a study of identical twins. TCRdb itself ran the 5' RACE reads through MiXCR, one entry per CDR3 protein. The sample has 250,000 or so distinct CDR3 sequences, about 8.3% seen once. The sample was also linked to a second study, of yellow fever vaccine responses in identical twins.

The sequencing input was CD8+ T cells sorted from blood. These receptors originate from a woman younger than 35 in good health.

This clonotype has at least ten counts. The rearrangement links TRBV7-9 to TRBJ2-3, with TRBD1 matching 8 bases. Germline CDR1 and CDR2: SEHNR and FQNEAQ (reference sequence). This CDR3 has 15 residues. V shed 5 bases and J 2 bases; nucleotides not matched to a gene: 6. The CDR3: CASSPRDRPTDTQYF. CDR3 sequence (DNA): TGTGCCAGCAGCCCCCGGGACAGGCCCACAGATACGCAGTATTTT. Together with reference TRBV7-9 and TRBJ2-3, the CDR3 gives the full variable domain: DTGVSQNPRHKITKRGQNVTFRCDPISEHNRLYWYRQTLGQGPEFLTYFQNEAQLEKSRLLSDRFSAERPKGSFSTLEIQRTEQGDSAMYLCASSPRDRPTDTQYFGPGTRLTVL.

This clonotype was seen more than once but under ten times. The chain couples TRBV20-1 to TRBJ2-2; D is unresolved. Germline V CDR1 and CDR2: DFQATT, SNEGSKA (reference sequence). Trimming cost V 6 bases and J 0 bases, with 8 bases left between them. CDR3 size: 13 residues. The CDR3 is CSAISTNTGELFF. The CDR3 nucleotides are TGCAGTGCCATCAGTACGAACACCGGGGAGCTGTTTTTT.

This chain uses TRBV4-3 with TRBJ2-7; 7 bases are a match to TRBD2. V lost 0 bases to trimming and J lost 3 bases; unmatched junction nucleotides: 5. The germline V gene encodes CDR1 LGHNA and CDR2 YSLEER. The CDR3 runs 15 residues. The chain's CDR3 is CASSQDPSGYYEQYF. In nucleotides, the CDR3 is TGCGCCAGCAGCCAAGATCCTAGCGGTTACTACGAGCAGTACTTC.

This clonotype was seen a handful of times. V and J are TRBV4-3 and TRBJ2-2; D might be TRBD2 (6 bases). Between the trimmed V and J ends, which lost 3 bases and 4 bases, there was a span of 15 bases. The length of the CDR3 is 16 residues. Germline V lookup: CDR1 LGHNA, CDR2 YSLEER. The CDR3 DNA is TGCGCCAGCAGCCACGGACTACGTTCGGCCACCGGGGAGCTGTTTTTT. Its translation is CASSHGLRSATGELFF.

This clonotype was counted many times. The V gene is TRBV10-3, the J gene TRBJ1-1; TRBD1 is a possible D gene (5 bases). Germline CDR1 and CDR2: ENHRY and SYGVKD. This CDR3 is built from 12 residues. Trimming removed 7 bases at V and 6 bases at J, with 12 bases between. The CDR3 sequence: CAITSEGAEAFF. The CDR3 coding sequence is TGTGCCATCACCTCGGAAGGGGCTGAAGCTTTCTTT.

V is TRBV12-3 or TRBV12-4 and J is TRBJ2-1, with 10 bases lining up with TRBD2. The CDR3 contains 14 residues. V gave up 5 bases and J gave up 8 bases; unmatched junction bases: 6. The DNA for the CDR3 is TGTGCCAGCAGTGGGTCTAGCGGGAGAGATGAGCAGTTCTTC. Its translation: CASSGSSGRDEQFF.

The chain is built from TRBV11-2 and TRBJ2-2; 8 bases line up with TRBD1. Unmatched junction bases numbered 6, after V lost 4 bases and J lost 5 bases. This CDR3 is 15 amino acids long. The germline CDR1 and CDR2 sequences are SGHAT and FQNNGV. In DNA, the CDR3 is TGTGCCAGCAGCTCACCCTGGGACAGGACCGGGGAGCTGTTTTTT. Its protein is CASSSPWDRTGELFF.

The table lists this clonotype with a few counts. The rearrangement joins TRBV7-9 to TRBJ2-7; 8 bases map to TRBD2. Germline CDR1 reads SEHNR; CDR2 reads FQNEAQ (reference sequence). The CDR3 has 14 amino acids. Trimming took 4 bases from V and 6 from J; bases not matched to a gene: 8. CDR3 protein: CASSSSTSVFEQYF. The CDR3 DNA is TGTGCCAGCAGCTCATCGACTAGCGTATTCGAGCAGTACTTC.

In its sample, this clonotype was seen many times. J is TRBJ2-7 and V is TRBV5-1, with 10 bases aligning to TRBD1. This CDR3 contains 14 residues. CDR1 is SGHRS and CDR2 is YFSETQ in the germline V gene. The junction had 4 bases not matched to a gene; V was cut back by 2 bases and J by 5 bases. This CDR3 reads CASSFSGTGDEQYF. The CDR3 DNA reads TGCGCCAGCAGCTTTTCCGGGACAGGGGACGAGCAGTACTTC.

There are many counts of this clonotype. The chain couples TRBV10-3 to TRBJ2-7; TRBD1 aligns across 10 bases. CDR1 is ENHRY, CDR2 SYGVKD, per germline. V shed 4 bases and J 4 bases; nucleotides not matched to a gene: 7. This CDR3 has 15 amino acids. The CDR3 loop reads CAISGVGQGVYEQYF. The CDR3 coding sequence is TGTGCCATCAGTGGAGTTGGACAGGGGGTATACGAGCAGTACTTC.

The chain couples TRBV7-9 to TRBJ2-7; 7 nucleotides agree with TRBD1. Germline-derived CDR1 and CDR2 are SEHNR and FQNEAQ (reference sequence). Trimming removed 5 bases from V and 2 bases from J; junction bases left unmatched: 6. The CDR3 length is 14 residues. CDR3 coding DNA: TGTGCCAGCAGCGCTCCGGACAGGACCTACGAGCAGTACTTC. Amino acid sequence: CASSAPDRTYEQYF. Using reference TRBV7-9 and TRBJ2-7 for the parts outside the CDR3, the full variable domain is DTGVSQNPRHKITKRGQNVTFRCDPISEHNRLYWYRQTLGQGPEFLTYFQNEAQLEKSRLLSDRFSAERPKGSFSTLEIQRTEQGDSAMYLCASSAPDRTYEQYFGPGTRLTVT.

This chain uses TRBV28 with TRBJ2-7; the match to TRBD1 covers 7 bases. The CDR3 is made up of 14 amino acids. Trimming removed 2 bases from V and 6 bases from J; junction bases left unmatched: 7. Germline V lookup: CDR1 MDHEN, CDR2 SYDVKM. The CDR3: CASSLGAGGTEQYF. The DNA for the CDR3 is TGTGCCAGCAGTTTAGGGGCAGGGGGAACCGAGCAGTACTTC.

There are a few counts of this clonotype. The chain carries TRBV6-2 or TRBV6-3 and TRBJ2-1; 9 positions match TRBD2. Germline V gene data show CDR1 as MNHEY and CDR2 as SVGEGT. The CDR3 extends over 17 amino acids. With 2 bases clipped from V and 12 bases from J, the junction kept 17 bases outside the gene matches. CDR3 protein: CASSYPQVYEREVRQFF. The CDR3 nucleotides read TGTGCCAGCAGTTACCCCCAGGTCTATGAGCGGGAGGTCCGGCAGTTCTTC.

The sample holds a few counts of this clonotype. The chain employs TRBV6-4 and TRBJ2-3; 8 bases match TRBD2. The CDR3 spans 15 residues. Germline V lookup: CDR1 MRHNA, CDR2 SNTAGT. Trimming removed 10 bases from V and 0 bases from J; junction bases left unmatched: 9. CDR3 amino acids: CATQGRGGSTDTQYF. The CDR3 nucleotides are TGTGCCACCCAGGGGCGCGGGGGGAGCACAGATACGCAGTATTTT.

This clonotype was seen a handful of times. V usage is TRBV6-1 and J usage is TRBJ2-1; possible D gene TRBD2, 5 bases. The CDR3 totals 16 residues. The V gene's germline CDR1 is MNHNS and CDR2 SASEGT. Trimming took 6 bases from V and 7 from J, leaving 22 bases between them. In nucleotides, the CDR3 is TGTGCCAGCAGACCCATGTCTGGTCCAACGGGGAATGAGCAGTTCTTC. Residues: CASRPMSGPTGNEQFF.

This clonotype showed up many times. The chain combines TRBV29-1 with TRBJ2-7, with 7 positions matching TRBD2. Looked up from germline, CDR1 is SQVTM and CDR2 is ANQGSEA. This CDR3 has 12 residues. V dropped 4 bases and J dropped 2; count of bases not matched to a gene: 2. CDR3 loop: CSVGSGAYEQYF. The CDR3 DNA reads TGCAGCGTTGGAAGCGGGGCCTACGAGCAGTACTTC.

This clonotype was observed at least ten times. The CDR3 sequence is CASSLAGHTIDEQFF. The CDR3 coding sequence is TGTGCCAGCAGTTTAGCAGGGCATACCATAGATGAGCAGTTCTTC. The chain recombines TRBV12-3 or TRBV12-4 with TRBJ2-1, with unresolved D. This CDR3 has 15 amino acids. Deletions cut 0 bases from V and 8 bases from J, with 14 bases between.

This clonotype was seen only a few times. Germline and junction disagree at one end, which may indicate a read error. The V gene is TRBV7-7, the J gene TRBJ2-5, with 9 bases lining up with TRBD2. The CDR3 has 14 amino acids. Per the germline V gene, CDR1 is SSHAT and CDR2 is FNYEAQ (reference sequence). CDR3 sequence (DNA): TGTGCTAGCAGCTTAGCGGGGGATGGGGGGACCCAGTACTTC. Its translation: CASSLAGDGGTQYF.

The rearrangement uses TRBV28 and TRBJ2-1, with 11 bases lining up with TRBD2. V was pared by 5 bases and J by 6 bases, with 12 bases of the junction left unmatched. The CDR3 is 17 residues long. Germline V gene lookup returns CDR1 MDHEN and CDR2 SYDVKM. This CDR3 reads CASSPHIAGGRGNEQFF. DNA of the CDR3: TGTGCCAGCAGTCCCCACATAGCGGGAGGGCGAGGCAATGAGCAGTTCTTC.

V usage is TRBV5-1 and J usage is TRBJ2-4, with a weak D call TRBD1 (6 bases). The CDR3 loop spans 15 amino acids. The V and J ends lost 0 bases and 9 bases respectively, with 16 bases between them. CDR1 is SGHRS, CDR2 YFSETQ, per germline. CDR3 sequence reads: CASSLETGTFGIQYF. DNA of the CDR3: TGCGCCAGCAGCTTGGAAACCGGGACATTCGGCATTCAGTACTTC.

This clonotype occurred a few times. The chain recombines TRBV3-1 with TRBJ1-2, with no clear D. The CDR3 extends over 13 amino acids. Germline V CDR1 and CDR2: LGHDT, YNNKEL (reference sequence). Trimming stripped 0 bases from V and 6 bases from J, with 8 bases between. The CDR3 is CASSQDWSNGYTF. The CDR3 DNA is TGTGCCAGCAGCCAAGATTGGTCCAATGGCTACACCTTC.

This clonotype was observed many times. This chain links TRBV12-3 or TRBV12-4 with TRBJ2-5; possibly TRBD1 for D (5 bases). The germline V and J ends were trimmed by 4 bases and 0 bases, with 12 bases remaining between them. The CDR3 sequence is 15 residues long. CDR3 DNA sequence: TGTGCCAGCAGTTCAGGGTATCTTAACCAAGAGACCCAGTACTTC. Its protein product is CASSSGYLNQETQYF.